The clone carrying this T cell receptor (beta chain) was observed a handful of times. Its cognate antigen is unknown. This entry comes from a study of T cells in Graves' hyperthyroidism and ophthalmopathy. Study overall: Staff took peripheral blood when the initial diagnosis was made, before any treatment began.

This CDR3 has 17 residues. Germline-derived CDR1 and CDR2 are LNHNV and YYDKDF (reference sequence). The V and J ends lost 3 bases and 0 bases, in that order; junction bases with no gene match: 9. RNA transcripts gave rise to amplified TCR beta CDR3 regions. HTBI primers were the set used in a first-round RT-PCR of the TCR CDR3. Each CDR3 protein is one row after TCRdb ran MiXCR on the multiplex PCR reads. The sample records roughly 280,000 distinct CDR3 sequences, 15% to 20% being singletons. Study results and limitations: Blood also carried most thyroid clonotypes expanded above 0.001.

Diagnostic decisions used clinical symptoms, serum thyroxine and TRAb, thyroid ultrasound and orbital computed tomography. An approximately 10 ml volume of fresh peripheral blood provided the PBMCs. Sequencing was performed on blood. The clonotype was recovered from an older woman with Graves' ophthalmopathy. The chain uses TRBV15 and TRBJ1-1, with 8 nucleotides matching TRBD1. Here the CDR3 DNA reads TGTGCCACCAGCAGGGTTGGACGACAGGGGCTGAACACTGAAGCTTTCTTT. Its translation is CATSRVGRQGLNTEAFF.